One TCR beta chain is described in this entry. Its antigen remains undetermined. One base away there is no much larger clone; base qualities are not given. For sequencing of the TCRbeta CDR3 region, genomic DNA was extracted from the sorted cells. The immunoSEQ Assay was used to sequence the TCRbeta CDR3 regions. TCRdb took this table from immuneACCESS and kept in-frame rearrangements with V and J called. Such tables lack part of the clones; where checked against another copy, unresolved V genes explain under half of the gap, and the rest is unexplained. Present in this sample are tens of thousands of clones, about 90% of which were seen just once. The top ten constitute around a third of the sample. These data belong to a study of OX40 agonist ivuxolimab in advanced cancers. About the full investigation: Ivuxolimab was an agonistic, fully human IgG2 monoclonal antibody directed against OX40 (CD134), a costimulatory receptor. Partial responses occurred in three dose-escalation patients: two with cutaneous melanoma and one with hepatocellular carcinoma. Peripheral TCRbeta sequencing aimed to test whether ivuxolimab altered TCR sequence diversity and caused clonal T-cell expansion. In the dose-escalation cohort, 82.7% of patients were male, and the mean age was approximately 60 years with a range of about 20 to 90. Intravenous ivuxolimab was administered to patients every 2 weeks at six dose levels: 0.01, 0.1, 0.3, 1.5, 3 and 10 mg/kg. Patients were allowed to have had prior anti-PD-1, anti-PD-L1 or anti-CTLA-4 therapy, and approximately 41% of the dose-escalation patients had previously received checkpoint inhibitors. The paper describes the monotherapy dose-escalation part (N of about 50 patients) of the phase I trial of ivuxolimab. Of the roughly 51 patients in dose escalation, about 20 had hepatocellular carcinoma, some 15 had melanoma, 9 had renal cell carcinoma and 9 had head and neck cancer. What the research found in general, with its limitations: The antigen specificity of the peripheral T cells that underwent clonal expansion was not determined. Partial responders in the 0.1-3.0 mg/kg groups had among the lowest normalized peripheral clonal expansion, especially among CD8+ T cells. On average, CD8+ T cells showed more expanded clones than CD4+ T cells after ivuxolimab. Low levels of normalized T-cell clonal expansion were also seen in some patients who did not respond. At doses of 0.1 to 3.0 mg/kg, clonal expansion of both CD4+ and CD8+ T cells in blood was seen between baseline and week 6.

Patients with autoimmune disease history or receiving systemic immunosuppression were excluded from the trial. Peripheral blood for TCR sequencing was drawn from every dose cohort at baseline, at cycle 4 day 1 and at cycle 7 day 1. The samples were drawn from a first-in-human, open-label, multicenter phase I dose-escalation trial of ivuxolimab. Adults with locally advanced or metastatic melanoma, renal cell carcinoma, hepatocellular carcinoma or head and neck squamous cell carcinoma were enrolled in the trial. Before TCR sequencing, CD4+ and CD8+ T cells were separately sorted from peripheral blood. For CDR1 and CDR2, the germline V gene lists SGHAT and FQNNGV. V was cut back by 0 bases and J by 6 bases, leaving a gap of 6 bases between them. Taken from cysteine to phenylalanine, the CDR3 has 12 residues. The CDR3 DNA has 36 bases and is translated from base 1.

The rearranged chain carries TRBV11-2 and TRBJ2-7; tentative D gene TRBD1, with 5 bases matching. This clonotype was obtained from an adult with an advanced solid tumor such as melanoma, head and neck, liver or kidney cancer. The sample was CD4+ or CD8+ T cells sorted from blood, taken in a trial of the OX40 agonist ivuxolimab. The DNA sequence reads TGTGCCAGCAGCTTAGATCAGGGCGAGCAGTACTTC. This sequence encodes CASSLDQGEQYF.